The present T cell receptor beta chain was sequenced within a study of T-cell reconstitution after alpha-beta-depleted transplantation in children. Study-level findings and limits: Where some patients showed high TCRbeta diversity at day 60, it came from recipient T cells and thymic progenitors that had survived. About two months after transplant, alpha-beta T cells reportedly came from several hundred expanded graft clones. At the one-year point after transplant, T-cell counts and TCRbeta diversity were found to come mostly from T cells that had been newly produced.

A TCRbeta library incorporating unique molecular identifiers was prepared. One entry per CDR3 protein, called by TCRdb with MiXCR from the PCR reads. The sample lists roughly 200,000 distinct CDR3 sequences; under 8.5% were seen once. This clonotype was recorded many times. Its cognate antigen is unknown. V gave up 3 bases and J gave up 3 bases, with 7 bases separating them. The germline gives CDR1 DFQATT, CDR2 SNEGSKA (reference sequence). The CDR3 spans 12 residues. The receptor was isolated from a male patient between 2 and 10 years old who had a stem cell transplant for acute myeloid leukemia, so the T cells may come from the graft donor. Sequenced material: PBMCs, mostly from graft donor cells, taken 360 days after TCRalphabeta/CD19-depleted stem cell transplant. The chain employs TRBV20-1 and TRBJ2-3; D is ambiguous. The CDR3 DNA sequence: TGCAGTGCTAGTACGAGTACAGATACGCAGTATTTT. Protein product: CSASTSTDTQYF.